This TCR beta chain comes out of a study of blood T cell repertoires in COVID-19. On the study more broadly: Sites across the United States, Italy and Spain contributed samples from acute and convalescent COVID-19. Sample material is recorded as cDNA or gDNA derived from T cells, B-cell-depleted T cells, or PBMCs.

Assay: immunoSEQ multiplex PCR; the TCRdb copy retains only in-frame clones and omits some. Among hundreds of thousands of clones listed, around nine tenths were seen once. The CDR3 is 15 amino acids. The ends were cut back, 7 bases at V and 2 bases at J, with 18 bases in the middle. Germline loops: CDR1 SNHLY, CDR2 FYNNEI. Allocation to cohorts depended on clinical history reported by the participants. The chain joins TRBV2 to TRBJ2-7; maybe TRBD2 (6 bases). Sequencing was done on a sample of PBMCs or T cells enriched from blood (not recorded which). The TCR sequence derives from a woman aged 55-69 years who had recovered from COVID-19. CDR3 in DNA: TGTGCCAGCACCGAACCCGCGGGGCGCGCCTACGAGCAGTACTTC. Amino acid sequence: CASTEPAGRAYEQYF.